This T cell receptor beta chain emerged from a study of radiotherapy plus CTLA-4 blockade in lung cancer. Study-level information: Objective responses were documented in about 19% of patients, with disease control in 25% to 35%. Study-level results: The best predictor of response was reported to be early blood T cell clone dynamics, with interferon-beta. Blood TCR clones of tumor origin expanded after radiotherapy plus ipilimumab.

For this clone: The antigen is undetermined.

The CDR3 runs 16 residues. The germline CDR1 and CDR2 sequences are SEHNR and FQNEAQ (reference sequence). V was clipped by 1 base and J by 8 bases, with 20 bases between them. Treatment of patients with chemo-refractory metastatic non-small-cell lung cancer consisted of focal radiation plus CTLA-4 blockade with ipilimumab. Using immunoSEQ multiplex PCR, the repertoire was profiled, and TCRdb retains in-frame clones only, with some absent. The sample gives just under 45,000 clones, about two thirds of which show up once; around a quarter is in the top ten. V and J are TRBV7-9 and TRBJ1-2; D might be TRBD1 (5 bases). This clonotype originated in a human donor with non-small cell lung cancer who had a partial response to radiotherapy plus ipilimumab. Specimen: peripheral blood, collected from a patient treated with radiotherapy plus ipilimumab. CDR3 protein: CASSLGGSRAGIGYTF. The DNA of the CDR3 is TGTGCCAGCAGCTTAGGGGGTAGCAGGGCTGGGATCGGCTACACCTTC.